The source of this TCR beta chain is a study of T-cell reconstitution after alpha-beta-depleted transplantation in children (dated by TCRdb to 2015 to 2016). With respect to the entire study: Using TCR repertoire profiling, the study followed T-cell immune reconstitution in a quantitative way in children after TCRalphabeta/CD19-depleted allogeneic hematopoietic cell transplantation. The paper's findings and limits, for the study overall: The apparently early recovery of alphabetaT-cell counts about two months after transplant reportedly depended on only several hundred rapidly expanded clones that came from non-depleted graft cells. In some patients, the high TCRbeta diversity seen at day 60 was put down to recipient T cells and intrathymic progenitors that had survived conditioning. Over subsequent months, a decline in hyperexpanded clone frequencies was noted, and after one year, T-cell counts and TCRbeta diversity were mostly ascribed to newly produced T cells.

In light of the paper, this sample's treatment or condition label describes: allogeneic hematopoietic cell transplantation with graft depleted of TCRalphabeta T cells and CD19 B cells. The children who served as transplant recipients had been given grafts of TCRalphabeta/CD19-depleted allogeneic hematopoietic cells. The germline V gene (reference sequence) sets CDR1 to LNHDA and CDR2 to SQIVND. The CDR3 contains 14 residues, cysteine and phenylalanine counted. Here the CDR3 DNA is all that survives: 42 bases in frame from base 1. At the junction V is shortened by 10 bases and J by 6 bases, with 19 bases in between. The library was made by PCR. Sequencer: Illumina HiSeq 2500. Molecular barcoding was employed in the preparation of TCR libraries, with unique molecular identifiers being used to normalize TCRbeta repertoire quantification. Clones were called with MiXCR by TCRdb after fastp trimmed the public reads at Q25, and only in-frame beta chains were retained. Duplicate CDR3 protein sequences are folded into a single record with the most common DNA and genes. The sample table holds 610,000 or so distinct CDR3 sequences, of which 25% to 30% were seen once. The ten biggest clones cover around a third of the sample.

Of note for this clonotype: Its binding antigen is unknown. Base qualities are not provided; no much larger clone lies one nucleotide away.

Recombination linked TRBV19 to TRBJ2-1; possibly the D gene is TRBD1, per 7 matching bases. The receptor was derived from a boy under three years old with Wiskott-Aldrich syndrome, due to receive a stem cell transplant. This material consisted of PBMCs, taken before TCRalphabeta/CD19-depleted stem cell transplant. CDR3 loop: CATRGTLGGNEQFF. The nucleotide sequence is TGTGCCACCAGGGGGACCCTCGGGGGCAATGAGCAGTTCTTC.